Sequencing of this T cell receptor (beta chain) was carried out in a study of T cells in localized non-small cell lung cancer. Germline V CDR1 and CDR2: MNHEY, SVGAGI. The CDR3 extends over 12 amino acids. Trimming pared 5 bases from V and 5 bases from J, leaving 9 bases between. General study results and limits: Compared with tumor, uninvolved adjacent lung displayed greater T cell clonality, ranking highest overall. Since sequencing was restricted to only one region of the tumor, intratumor heterogeneity remains a possibility. Appearance in adjacent lung was seen for a median around 60 of the top 100 tumor clones. Density of T cells in blood, when higher, went with longer overall survival.

Of note for this clone: Its antigen is not identified.

Method: immunoSEQ multiplex PCR; TCRdb's copy keeps in-frame clones and lacks some. Found here are 15,000 to 20,000 clones, more than 65% of them singletons; the top ten hold about 31%. V usage is TRBV6-5 and J usage is TRBJ1-2, with no clear D. The receptor was derived from a male donor aged 60 or older with stage I lung adenocarcinoma. Here the sequenced sample was peripheral blood, taken before any cancer treatment. The chain's CDR3 is CASSPGWYGYTF. CDR3 DNA sequence: TGTGCCAGCAGTCCGGGTTGGTATGGCTACACCTTC.